The TCR beta chain described here comes from a study of blood T cell repertoires in COVID-19. Study overall: COVID-19 samples collected from the United States, Italy and Spain covered acute and convalescent phases.

Original processing methods: By means of reference gene primer amplification, nucleated cell counts were estimated. Profiled with immunoSEQ multiplex PCR; TCRdb holds only in-frame clones, not every one. The DNA was the basis for D and trimming; V, J and clone size are from that table. The repertoire holds roughly 100,000 clones, about three quarters seen once, with roughly a fifth in the top ten. With 5 bases clipped from V and 1 base from J, the junction kept 2 bases outside the gene matches. CDR1 is SGHNT, CDR2 YENEEA, per germline. The CDR3 is made up of 15 amino acids. This sequence joins TRBV11-3 and TRBJ2-6; 7 nucleotides align to TRBD2. The sequence came from a woman between 65 and 79 years old with acute or convalescent COVID-19. The sequencing input was peripheral blood. The chain's CDR3 is CASSTGGSGANVLTF. The DNA of the CDR3 is TGTGCCAGCAGCACGGGGGGTTCTGGGGCCAACGTCCTGACTTTC.